This T cell receptor (beta chain) came from a study of lymphopenia after photon versus proton radiotherapy. Only in-frame clones appear in the TCRdb table, and some are missing; sequencing was by immunoSEQ multiplex PCR. This sample has some 26,000 clones, with around four fifths found just once. On this clone: Its antigen is unknown.

Study results and limitations: Relative stability marked proton patients; photon patients lost diversity and naive cells. In patients who died, overall survival fell as post-nadir TCR diversity dropped more.

The CDR3 extends over 16 amino acids. V was clipped by 0 bases and J by 7 bases, with 16 bases between them. Germline loops: CDR1 MNHEY, CDR2 SVGAGI. Sequencing was performed on peripheral blood, taken from a patient treated with photon-based radiotherapy. This sequence originates from a woman aged 45-65 years with pancreatic cancer. The genes are TRBV6-5 and TRBJ2-1; D assignment may be TRBD1 or TRBD2 (5 bases each). CDR3 sequence: CASSYSGPPTGNEQFF. The CDR3 DNA reads as TGTGCCAGCAGTTACTCGGGACCTCCTACTGGGAATGAGCAGTTCTTC.